A single sample is the source of the 3 T cell receptor beta chains below, sequenced in a study of T cell repertoires in cytomegalovirus infection. TCRdb re-called the reads through MiXCR, storing one row per CDR3 protein. The sample shows around 89,000 distinct CDR3 sequences, approximately 30% of them seen only once. Antigens for these TCRs are unknown. Sample: CD8+ T cells from cultured PBMCs, taken from culture after CMV antigen stimulation. Source of these receptors: a human donor in good health (CMV status not recorded). Some clones in this sample may be carry-over from other donors' samples.

The rearrangement links TRBV4-1 to TRBJ2-5; D unresolved. Germline V CDR1 and CDR2: MGHRA, YSYEKL. This CDR3 comprises 16 residues. The ends were cut back, 3 bases at V and 0 bases at J, with 14 bases in the middle. This chain's CDR3 is CASSHDPIEYQETQYF. The CDR3 region has the DNA TGCGCCAGCAGCCATGACCCTATAGAGTACCAAGAGACCCAGTACTTC.

J is TRBJ2-5 and V is TRBV20-1; TRBD2 aligns across 11 bases. CDR1 DFQATT and CDR2 SNEGSKA come from the germline V gene (reference sequence). This CDR3 has 14 amino acids. Trimming cost V 7 bases and J 2 bases; bases outside gene matches: 6. CDR3 sequence: CSGGRLAGQETQYF. The DNA for the CDR3 is TGCAGTGGGGGGCGACTAGCGGGGCAAGAGACCCAGTACTTC.

A note on this clonotype: The junction differs from germline at one of its ends, possibly a read error. The chain couples TRBV18 to TRBJ1-1; the match to TRBD1 covers 11 bases. Germline CDR1 reads KGHSH; CDR2 reads LQKENI. This CDR3 region has 17 residues. CDR3 sequence: CASPPRSGTGGTTEAFF. DNA of the CDR3: TGTGCCAGCCCACCCCGATCAGGGACAGGGGGAACCACTGAAGCTTTCTTT.